Presented here are 6 T cell receptor beta chains from one specimen sequenced in a study of blood T cell repertoires in COVID-19. Only in-frame clones appear in the TCRdb table, and some are missing; sequencing was by immunoSEQ multiplex PCR. The sample carries 200,000 or so clones, around 82% recorded once. The sequenced sample was PBMCs or T cells enriched from blood (not recorded which). The source of these receptors is a man aged 40-55 years who had recovered from COVID-19.

The chain recombines TRBV7-9 with TRBJ1-6; D call uncertain. CDR1 and CDR2 from the germline V gene are SEHNR and FQNEAQ (reference sequence). V dropped 4 bases and J dropped 9 bases, with 7 bases sitting between them. CDR3 size: 12 residues. The CDR3 is CASSSTISPLHF. DNA for the CDR3: TGTGCCAGCAGCTCCACTATTTCACCCCTCCACTTT.

The chain couples TRBV5-8 to TRBJ1-2, with D perhaps TRBD1 (6 bases). Germline V CDR1 and CDR2: SGHTS, YDEGEE. With 1 base removed from V and 0 bases from J, the gap between germline ends came to 13 bases. The CDR3 is made up of 16 amino acids. The CDR3 region has the DNA TGTGCCAGCAGCTTGATTACAGGGATAGCTAACTATGGCTACACCTTC. Its protein is CASSLITGIANYGYTF.

The chain combines TRBV19 with TRBJ2-4; D remains unclear. Germline V gene data show CDR1 as LNHDA and CDR2 as SQIVND (reference sequence). CDR3 length: 15 amino acids. V lost 6 bases and J lost 6, with 18 bases in between. CDR3 region: CASSPRDSSGNIQYF. The CDR3 DNA follows: TGTGCCAGTAGCCCCCGTGACTCATCGGGAAACATTCAGTACTTC.

This clone has only one observation. The V and J genes are TRBV25-1 and TRBJ2-2; D gene unclear. Germline values: CDR1 MGHDK, CDR2 SYGVNS. The V gene lost 1 base and the J gene lost 1 base, with 7 bases spanning the gap. The CDR3 is 15 amino acids. CDR3 DNA: TGTGCCAGCAGTGAATCGCGGAAGAACACCGGGGAGCTGTTTTTT. This codes for CASSESRKNTGELFF. Full variable domain (missing parts from reference TRBV25-1 and TRBJ2-2): EADIYQTPRYLVIGTGKKITLECSQTMGHDKMYWYQQDPGMELHLIHYSYGVNSTEKGDLSSESTVSRIRTEHFPLTLESARPSHTSQYLCASSESRKNTGELFFGEGSRLTVL.

V usage is TRBV29-1 and J usage is TRBJ1-1; D ambiguous. CDR1 is SQVTM, CDR2 ANQGSEA, per germline. The CDR3 is 11 amino acids. The ends were cut back, 5 bases at V and 5 bases at J, with 9 bases in the middle. CDR3 region: CSVLVWTEAFF. The CDR3 region has the DNA TGCAGCGTTCTAGTCTGGACTGAAGCTTTCTTT. The whole variable domain, remainder taken from reference TRBV29-1 and TRBJ1-1, is SAVISQKPSRDICQRGTSLTIQCQVDSQVTMMFWYRQQPGQSLTLIATANQGSEATYESGFVIDKFPISRPNLTFSTLTVSNMSPEDSSIYLCSVLVWTEAFFGQGTRLTVV.

CDR3 in DNA: TGTGCCAGCAGCTTGTTACTAGCGGATTACAATGAGCAGTTCTTC. It specifies CASSLLLADYNEQFF. This chain connects TRBV5-5 to TRBJ2-1; TRBD2 matches 8 bases. The germline V gene encodes CDR1 SGHKS and CDR2 YYEKEE (reference sequence). The junction had 4 bases not matched to a gene; V was cut back by 1 base and J by 4 bases. This CDR3 comprises 15 residues.